Sequencing of this T cell receptor beta chain was carried out in a study of technical replicates of blood from a handful of donors. The CDR3 contains 13 residues. Germline V gene data show CDR1 as SQVTM and CDR2 as ANQGSEA. V shed 3 bases, J shed 5 bases, and the junction held 6 bases outside the gene matches. Sequencing was performed with immunoSEQ multiplex PCR; in TCRdb, only in-frame clones are kept and a portion is missing. The sample shows about 88,000 clones, about nine tenths of them seen only once. Sequencing was carried out using T cells isolated from PBMCs. This receptor was taken from a human donor in good health. The V gene is TRBV29-1, the J gene TRBJ2-5, with TRBD1 matching over 7 bases. The CDR3 protein is CSVEKGAGETQYF. DNA for the CDR3: TGCAGCGTTGAGAAGGGGGCAGGGGAGACCCAGTACTTC.